Shown below are 25 T cell receptor beta chains from a single sample sequenced in a study of blood T cell repertoires in COVID-19. This table comes from immunoSEQ multiplex PCR, and its TCRdb copy is limited to in-frame clones, with some not included. The table shows 60,000 to 85,000 clones, with roughly nine tenths occurring only once. The source material was peripheral blood. The receptors derive from a man in his forties with COVID-19, enrolled during active disease.

This chain links TRBV29-1 with TRBJ2-3; no clear D gene. The CDR3 totals 14 residues. V was trimmed by 3 bases and J by 0 bases, leaving 10 bases between them. CDR1 and CDR2 (germline): SQVTM, ANQGSEA. CDR3 nucleotides: TGCAGCGTTGATCACCGAGCTAGCACAGATACGCAGTATTTT. This codes for CSVDHRASTDTQYF.

J is TRBJ2-2 and V is TRBV6-5; possibly TRBD2 for D (7 bases). Germline assignment: CDR1 MNHEY and CDR2 SVGAGI. Between the trimmed V and J ends, which lost 4 bases and 7 bases, there was a span of 16 bases. The CDR3 has 15 amino acids. CDR3 sequence: CASSSRPGGLGELFF. CDR3 coding DNA: TGTGCCAGCAGTTCCCGGCCGGGGGGCCTCGGGGAGCTGTTTTTT.

This clone was seen a single time. The rearrangement links TRBV6-1 to TRBJ2-7; no clear D gene. Germline lookup yields CDR1 MNHNS and CDR2 SASEGT. The V end lost 6 bases, the J end lost 3 bases, and 9 bases lay between the germline ends. There are 12 residues in the CDR3. The CDR3 protein is CASSDDIYEQYF. DNA for the CDR3: TGTGCCAGCAGCGATGACATCTACGAGCAGTACTTC.

The chain combines TRBV11-2 with TRBJ2-3; 12 positions match TRBD2. Germline loops: CDR1 SGHAT, CDR2 FQNNGV. The V segment lost 6 bases and the J segment 1 base; nucleotides outside the gene matches: 14. CDR3 length: 19 residues. The CDR3 loop is CASSFPSGGAEIGTDTQYF. CDR3 DNA: TGTGCCAGCAGTTTTCCTAGCGGGGGGGCCGAAATCGGCACAGATACGCAGTATTTT.

The CDR3 sequence is CASTTGTGSNQPQHF. DNA for the CDR3: TGTGCCAGCACCACCGGGACAGGTAGCAATCAGCCCCAGCATTTT. The rearrangement uses TRBV2 and TRBJ1-5; 8 nucleotides match TRBD1. J gave up 0 bases and V 7 bases, and 5 bases lay outside the gene matches. The CDR3 is 15 amino acids. Germline values: CDR1 SNHLY, CDR2 FYNNEI. Complete variable domain (other parts from reference TRBV2 and TRBJ1-5): EPEVTQTPSHQVTQMGQEVILRCVPISNHLYFYWYRQILGQKVEFLVSFYNNEISEKSEIFDDQFSVERPDGSNFTLKIRSTKLEDSAMYFCASTTGTGSNQPQHFGDGTRLSIL.

This chain uses TRBV18 with TRBJ2-3; TRBD2 matches at 9 bases. V was clipped by 2 bases and J by 2 bases; unmatched bases: 5. Germline-derived CDR1 and CDR2 are KGHSH and LQKENI. The CDR3 is made up of 16 amino acids. As DNA, the CDR3 is TGTGCCAGCTCACCAGGACAGCGGGGGGCCACAGATACGCAGTATTTT. Amino acids: CASSPGQRGATDTQYF.

The genes are TRBV10-3 and TRBJ2-2, with D maybe TRBD1 (7 bases). CDR1 and CDR2 from the germline V gene are ENHRY and SYGVKD. This CDR3 comprises 14 residues. Trimming pared 8 bases from V and 5 bases from J, leaving 15 bases between. CDR3 amino acids: CAIRGTAGTGELFF. CDR3 nucleotides: TGTGCCATCCGCGGGACAGCCGGGACCGGGGAGCTGTTTTTT.

The rearrangement joins TRBV5-1 to TRBJ1-5, with D tentatively TRBD1 (6 bases). Trimming took 0 bases from V and 0 from J, leaving 10 bases between them. The germline V gene encodes CDR1 SGHRS and CDR2 YFSETQ. The CDR3 totals 16 residues. The CDR3 DNA reads as TGCGCCAGCAGCTTGGGGACAGATGATAGCAATCAGCCCCAGCATTTT. Protein: CASSLGTDDSNQPQHF.

The chain is built from TRBV19 and TRBJ2-1; 7 bases line up with TRBD1. V shed 0 bases, J shed 4 bases, and the junction held 6 bases outside the gene matches. Germline CDR1 and CDR2: LNHDA and SQIVND (reference sequence). CDR3 length: 16 residues. The CDR3: CASSIEPGQAYNEQFF. CDR3 nucleotide sequence: TGTGCCAGTAGTATAGAACCTGGACAGGCTTACAATGAGCAGTTCTTC.

The gene calls are TRBV18 and TRBJ1-4, with TRBD1 as a possible D gene (5 bases). Trimming took 3 bases from V and 7 from J, leaving 15 bases between them. The CDR3 loop spans 15 amino acids. Germline lookup yields CDR1 KGHSH and CDR2 LQKENI. The CDR3 reads CASSPDGGLGEKLFF. CDR3 nucleotides: TGTGCCAGCTCACCGGACGGGGGTTTAGGTGAAAAACTGTTTTTT.

This clone was counted once. The rearrangement links TRBV2 to TRBJ2-3; 10 bases fit TRBD2. CDR3 size: 15 residues. Germline V lookup: CDR1 SNHLY, CDR2 FYNNEI. The ends lost 6 bases at V and 1 base at J; junction bases unmatched: 4. The DNA for the CDR3 is TGTGCCAGCAGGCTGGGGACTAGCGGCACAGATACGCAGTATTTT. Amino acids: CASRLGTSGTDTQYF.

The V call is TRBV19, the J call TRBJ1-4; no clear D. The CDR3 is made up of 12 amino acids. The V end lost 3 bases, the J end lost 4 bases, and 3 bases lay between the germline ends. Germline CDR1 LNHDA, CDR2 SQIVND (reference sequence). The CDR3 is CASSIINEKLFF. CDR3 in DNA: TGTGCCAGTAGTATTATTAATGAAAAACTGTTTTTT.

The chain combines TRBV5-4 with TRBJ2-5, with D possibly TRBD2 on 7 matching bases. This CDR3 has 14 residues. Germline-derived CDR1 and CDR2 are SGHNT and YYREEE (reference sequence). V was clipped by 0 bases and J by 4 bases, with 10 bases between them. Written as DNA, the CDR3 is TGTGCCAGCAGCTTGGGGGGGGGCGCAGAGACCCAGTACTTC. Its translation is CASSLGGGAETQYF.

The rearrangement joins TRBV19 to TRBJ2-3; no clear D gene. There are 13 residues in the CDR3. Trimming took 7 bases from V and 6 from J, leaving 14 bases between them. In germline, CDR1 is LNHDA, CDR2 SQIVND (reference sequence). The CDR3 DNA is TGTGCCAGTAAAAAGCGTAGTATCGATACGCAGTATTTT. It is translated as CASKKRSIDTQYF.

The genes are TRBV5-1 and TRBJ2-3, with 7 nucleotides matching TRBD1. This CDR3 has 14 residues. Unmatched junction bases numbered 8, after V lost 7 bases and J lost 3 bases. The germline V gene has CDR1 SGHRS and CDR2 YFSETQ. The CDR3, as DNA: TGCGCCAGCTCTCCGGGACAGCCTACAGATACGCAGTATTTT. Amino acid sequence: CASSPGQPTDTQYF.

The chain couples TRBV5-6 to TRBJ2-7; D not certain. V was trimmed by 6 bases and J by 5 bases, leaving 21 bases between them. The V gene's germline CDR1 is SGHDT and CDR2 YYEEEE. This CDR3 region has 15 residues. The CDR3 region has the DNA TGTGCCAGCACCGCCCCCATCTTTTCCCGGGACGAGCAGTACTTC. It encodes CASTAPIFSRDEQYF. Supplemented by reference TRBV5-6 and TRBJ2-7, the full variable domain reads DAGVTQSPTHLIKTRGQQVTLRCSPKSGHDTVSWYQQALGQGPQFIFQYYEEEERQRGNFPDRFSGHQFPNYSSELNVNALLLGDSALYLCASTAPIFSRDEQYFGPGTRLTVT.

The chain uses TRBV2 and TRBJ2-4; 10 nucleotides match TRBD1. The CDR3 is 17 residues long. V trimming: 7 bases; J trimming: 8 bases; junction bases outside the gene matches: 17. The germline gives CDR1 SNHLY, CDR2 FYNNEI. The DNA for the CDR3 is TGTGCCAGCACTTCGTTGGGGGGACAGGGGTCCCCTCACATTCAGTACTTC. Its translation: CASTSLGGQGSPHIQYF.

This clone was detected only once. The genes are TRBV5-1 and TRBJ2-2; 10 bases are a match to TRBD1. The germline CDR1 and CDR2 sequences are SGHRS and YFSETQ. The junction had 3 bases not matched to a gene; V was cut back by 3 bases and J by 4 bases. This CDR3 is built from 15 residues. The CDR3: CASSSGQGGTGELFF. In DNA, the CDR3 is TGCGCCAGCAGCTCCGGACAGGGGGGCACCGGGGAGCTGTTTTTT.

J is TRBJ1-1 and V is TRBV11-1; no reliable D call. This CDR3 is 14 amino acids long. Trimming removed 6 bases at V and 4 bases at J, with 15 bases between. Germline values: CDR1 SGHAT, CDR2 FQDESV (reference sequence). The CDR3 bases are TGTGCCAGCAGTAAGGAGGTGCCGACCACTGAAGCTTTCTTT. Protein sequence: CASSKEVPTTEAFF.

The chain links TRBV7-2 to TRBJ1-1, with a possible D match to TRBD1 (5 bases). Germline assignment: CDR1 SGHTA and CDR2 FQGNSA. CDR3 length equals 15 residues. V was cut by 0 bases and J by 4 bases, with 12 bases left in between. The CDR3 protein is CASSLAAGYGTEAFF. The CDR3 coding sequence is TGTGCCAGCAGCTTAGCGGCAGGGTATGGCACTGAAGCTTTCTTT.

CDR3 nucleotides: TGTGCTAGTGGCCTGGATCAGGTCGGGGTCACTGAAGCTTTCTTT. Translated, it gives CASGLDQVGVTEAFF. J is TRBJ1-1 and V is TRBV12-5; no clear D gene. The CDR3 spans 15 residues. The V end was cut by 6 bases, the J end by 4 bases, with 18 bases between. Germline CDR1 LGHNT, CDR2 FRNRAP.

The chain recombines TRBV5-5 with TRBJ2-1; 8 nucleotides align to TRBD1. The CDR3 totals 15 residues. The germline CDR1 and CDR2 sequences are SGHKS and YYEKEE (reference sequence). Trimming cost V 0 bases and J 7 bases; bases outside gene matches: 6. CDR3 in amino acids: CASSLGQGTKNEQFF. CDR3 sequence (DNA): TGTGCCAGCAGCTTGGGACAGGGGACCAAGAATGAGCAGTTCTTC.

The gene calls are TRBV5-8 and TRBJ1-2, with TRBD1 matching over 8 bases. CDR1 and CDR2 from the germline V gene are SGHTS and YDEGEE. V lost 4 bases and J lost 8; bases outside the gene matches: 4. The CDR3 covers 12 residues. The CDR3 DNA follows: TGTGCCAGCAGCAGGACAGGGCGAGGCTACACCTTC. It yields the protein CASSRTGRGYTF.

V usage is TRBV14 and J usage is TRBJ2-4; D gene uncertain. This CDR3 has 13 amino acids. The V and J ends lost 1 base and 3 bases respectively, with 4 bases between them. Germline CDR1 reads SGHDN; CDR2 reads FVKESK. CDR3 protein: CASSQARKNIQYF. CDR3 sequence (DNA): TGTGCCAGCAGCCAAGCTCGCAAAAACATTCAGTACTTC. Combining the CDR3 with reference TRBV14 and TRBJ2-4 gives the whole variable domain EAGVTQFPSHSVIEKGQTVTLRCDPISGHDNLYWYRRVMGKEIKFLLHFVKESKQDESGMPNNRFLAERTGGTYSTLKVQPAELEDSGVYFCASSQARKNIQYFGAGTRLSVL.

Here the CDR3 reads CSVGTSGGASSYEQYF. For the CDR3, the DNA is TGCAGCGTTGGGACTAGCGGGGGGGCTAGCTCCTACGAGCAGTACTTC. The chain is built from TRBV29-1 and TRBJ2-7, with 15 nucleotides matching TRBD2. The CDR3 runs to 16 residues. Per germline, CDR1 SQVTM and CDR2 ANQGSEA. V shed 4 bases and J 0 bases; nucleotides not matched to a gene: 4.